These 12 T cell receptor beta chains originate from one sample sequenced in a study of control samples from healthy donors and cancer patients. Assay: immunoSEQ multiplex PCR; the TCRdb copy retains only in-frame clones and omits some. The table records some 410,000 clones, about nine tenths of them present only once. Sequenced sample: PBMCs. The source is a man between 35 and 55 years old with head and neck cancer.

The gene calls are TRBV4-1 and TRBJ2-4, with 11 positions matching TRBD1. V lost 2 bases and J lost 6; bases outside the gene matches: 3. The CDR3 length is 15 residues. Looked up from germline, CDR1 is MGHRA and CDR2 is YSYEKL. CDR3 sequence (DNA): TGCGCCAGCAGCCAAACCGGGACAGGGGGAAACATTCAGTACTTC. Translation: CASSQTGTGGNIQYF.

The V and J genes are TRBV28 and TRBJ1-3; TRBD1 might be the D (6 bases). This CDR3 has 16 amino acids. Trimming took off 10 bases at V and 0 bases at J, with 19 bases between the two ends. CDR1 and CDR2 from the germline V gene are MDHEN and SYDVKM. This CDR3 reads CATDEKTGHSGNTIYF. In nucleotides, the CDR3 is TGTGCCACCGACGAAAAGACAGGCCACTCTGGAAACACCATATATTTT. The complete variable domain, with remaining parts taken from reference TRBV28 and TRBJ1-3, reads DVKVTQSSRYLVKRTGEKVFLECVQDMDHENMFWYRQDPGLGLRLIYFSYDVKMKEKGDIPEGYSVSREKKERFSLILESASTNQTSMYLCATDEKTGHSGNTIYFGEGSWLTVV.

The rearrangement joins TRBV24-1 to TRBJ2-1; D uncertain. The germline V and J ends were trimmed by 1 base and 1 base, with 13 bases remaining between them. This CDR3 has 17 residues. Germline V gene data show CDR1 as KGHDR and CDR2 as SFDVKD. Here the CDR3 DNA reads TGTGCCACCAGTGATTTAGGCCGGCCTTTATCCTACAATGAGCAGTTCTTC. Residues: CATSDLGRPLSYNEQFF.

CDR3 nucleotide sequence: TGTGCCAGCAGTTTAACAAGAAATCAGCCCCAGCATTTT. Translation gives CASSLTRNQPQHF. The rearrangement links TRBV27 to TRBJ1-5; D uncertain. V was pared by 2 bases and J by 4 bases, with 6 bases between. CDR3 size: 13 residues. The germline V gene encodes CDR1 MNHEY and CDR2 SMNVEV (reference sequence).

The chain joins TRBV3-1 (or the pseudogene TRBV3-2) to TRBJ2-5, with D unresolved. The CDR3 sequence is 13 residues long. Germline CDR1 and CDR2: LGHDT and YNNKEL (reference sequence). The V end was cut by 1 base, the J end by 7 bases, with 10 bases between. The CDR3, as DNA: TGTGCCAGCAGCCAAGTGCCCGAAGGGACCCAGTACTTC. This sequence encodes CASSQVPEGTQYF.

V and J are TRBV6-1 and TRBJ1-4, with D possibly matching TRBD1 (5 bases). The CDR3 extends over 15 amino acids. Deletions cut 1 base from V and 8 bases from J, with 14 bases between. Germline CDR1 is MNHNS and CDR2 is SASEGT. This CDR3 is CASSEVWGESEKLFF. DNA of the CDR3: TGTGCCAGCAGTGAAGTATGGGGCGAAAGCGAAAAACTGTTTTTT.

This chain connects TRBV7-3 to TRBJ2-1, with 8 bases aligning to TRBD1. In germline, CDR1 is SGHTA, CDR2 FQGTGA. The trim removed 0 bases at V and 3 bases at J, leaving 7 bases unmatched. The CDR3 runs to 17 residues. CDR3 sequence reads: CASSLTSLGTGYNEQFF. The CDR3 region has the DNA TGTGCCAGCAGCTTAACTTCTTTGGGGACAGGCTACAATGAGCAGTTCTTC.

This chain connects TRBV6-5 to TRBJ2-5; 12 bases align to TRBD2. The J segment lost 2 bases and the V segment lost 4 bases, leaving 5 bases of the junction unmatched. The CDR3 runs 16 residues. Germline V CDR1 and CDR2: MNHEY, SVGAGI. CDR3 nucleotide sequence: TGTGCCAGCAGTTTTACTGGACTAGCGGGGCAAGAGACCCAGTACTTC. Translation gives CASSFTGLAGQETQYF.

The rearrangement links TRBV7-6 to TRBJ1-1, with D uncertain. Germline lookup yields CDR1 SGHVS and CDR2 FNYEAQ. V was cut by 5 bases and J by 6 bases, with 19 bases left in between. This CDR3 comprises 15 residues. The CDR3 DNA reads as TGTGCCAGCAGCCTCGCACCACAGTTGAGGGCTGAAGCTTTCTTT. Protein product: CASSLAPQLRAEAFF.

This clone is a singleton in its sample. The chain couples TRBV19 to TRBJ2-7; 11 bases line up with TRBD2. V was clipped by 1 base and J by 9 bases; unmatched bases: 14. The CDR3 has 17 amino acids. In germline, CDR1 is LNHDA, CDR2 SQIVND (reference sequence). The CDR3 loop is CASSIVSTSGVLSAQYF. The CDR3 nucleotides are TGTGCCAGTAGTATAGTTTCGACTAGCGGGGTCCTCTCTGCGCAGTACTTC.

The chain couples TRBV6-6 to TRBJ1-2; D unclear. The CDR3 extends over 13 amino acids. The germline gives CDR1 MNHNY, CDR2 SVGAGI (reference sequence). Trimming pared 5 bases from V and 5 bases from J, leaving 12 bases between. The chain's CDR3 is CASSTQREYGYTF. CDR3 coding DNA: TGTGCCAGCAGTACCCAAAGGGAGTATGGCTACACCTTC.

V usage is TRBV18 and J usage is TRBJ1-2; D unresolved. The germline CDR1 and CDR2 sequences are KGHSH and LQKENI. This CDR3 spans 15 amino acids. V was shortened by 0 bases and J by 7 bases, with 15 bases between the two germline ends. CDR3 loop: CASSPPGVPKSGYTF. The CDR3, as DNA: TGTGCCAGCTCACCACCGGGCGTCCCTAAGAGTGGCTACACCTTC.